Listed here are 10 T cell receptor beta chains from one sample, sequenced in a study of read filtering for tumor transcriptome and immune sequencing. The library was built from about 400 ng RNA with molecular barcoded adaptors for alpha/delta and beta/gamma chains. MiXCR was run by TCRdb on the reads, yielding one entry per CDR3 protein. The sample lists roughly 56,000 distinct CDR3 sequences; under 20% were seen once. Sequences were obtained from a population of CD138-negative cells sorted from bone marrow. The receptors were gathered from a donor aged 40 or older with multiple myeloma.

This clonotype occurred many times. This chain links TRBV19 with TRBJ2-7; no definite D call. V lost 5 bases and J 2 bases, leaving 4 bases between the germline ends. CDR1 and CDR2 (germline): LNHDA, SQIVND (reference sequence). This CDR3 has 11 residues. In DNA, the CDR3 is TGTGCCAGTAGTCCCACCTACGAGCAGTACTTC. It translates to CASSPTYEQYF.

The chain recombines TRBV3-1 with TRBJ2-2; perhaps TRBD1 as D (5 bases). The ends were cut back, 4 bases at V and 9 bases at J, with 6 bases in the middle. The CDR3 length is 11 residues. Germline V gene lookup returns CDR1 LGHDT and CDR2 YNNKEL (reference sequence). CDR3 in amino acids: CASSLDRELFF. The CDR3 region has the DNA TGTGCCAGCAGCCTGGACAGGGAGCTGTTTTTT.

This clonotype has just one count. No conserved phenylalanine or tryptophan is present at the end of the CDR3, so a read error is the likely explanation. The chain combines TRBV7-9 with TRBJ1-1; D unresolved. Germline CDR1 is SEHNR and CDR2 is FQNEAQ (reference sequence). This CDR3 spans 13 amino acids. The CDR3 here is CACSLSSNTEAFS. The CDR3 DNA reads TGTGCCTGCAGCTTATCTTCGAACACTGAAGCTTTCTCT.

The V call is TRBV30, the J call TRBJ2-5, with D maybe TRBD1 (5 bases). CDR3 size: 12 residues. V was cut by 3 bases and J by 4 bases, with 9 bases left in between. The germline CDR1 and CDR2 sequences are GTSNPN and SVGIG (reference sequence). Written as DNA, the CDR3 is TGTGCCTGGAGAGGGGCAGGAGAGACCCAGTACTTC. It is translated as CAWRGAGETQYF.

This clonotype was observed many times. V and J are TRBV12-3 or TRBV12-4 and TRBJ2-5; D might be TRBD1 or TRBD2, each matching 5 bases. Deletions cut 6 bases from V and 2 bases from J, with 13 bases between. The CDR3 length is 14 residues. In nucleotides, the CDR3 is TGTGCCAGCAGCAGGACGGGGCAACAAGAGACCCAGTACTTC. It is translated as CASSRTGQQETQYF.

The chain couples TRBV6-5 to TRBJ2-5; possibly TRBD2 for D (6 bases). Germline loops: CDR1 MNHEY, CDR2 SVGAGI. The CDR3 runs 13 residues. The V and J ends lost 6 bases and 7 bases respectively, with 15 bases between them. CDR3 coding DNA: TGTGCCAGCAGCAAGGAGGGTTTTGCGACCCAGTACTTC. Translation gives CASSKEGFATQYF.

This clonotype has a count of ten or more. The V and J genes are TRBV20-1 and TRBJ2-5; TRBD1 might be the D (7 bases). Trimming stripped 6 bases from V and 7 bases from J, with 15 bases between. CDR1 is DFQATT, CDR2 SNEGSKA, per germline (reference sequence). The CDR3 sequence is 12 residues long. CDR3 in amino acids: CSAPPGGGTQYF. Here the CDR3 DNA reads TGCAGTGCCCCTCCAGGGGGAGGGACCCAGTACTTC.

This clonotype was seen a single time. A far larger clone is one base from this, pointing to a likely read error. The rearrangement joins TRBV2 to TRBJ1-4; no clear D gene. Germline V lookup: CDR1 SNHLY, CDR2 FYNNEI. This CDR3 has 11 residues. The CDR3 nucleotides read TGTGCCAGCAGTGAGGCGGATACGCCGTATTTT. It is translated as CASSEADTPYF.

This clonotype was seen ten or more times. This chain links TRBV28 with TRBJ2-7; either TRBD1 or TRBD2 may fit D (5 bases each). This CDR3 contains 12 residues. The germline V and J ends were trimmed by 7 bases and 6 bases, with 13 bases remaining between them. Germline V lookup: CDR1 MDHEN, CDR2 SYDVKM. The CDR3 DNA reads TGTGCCAGCACCCGGGACGGTCGCGAGCAGTACTTC. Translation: CASTRDGREQYF.

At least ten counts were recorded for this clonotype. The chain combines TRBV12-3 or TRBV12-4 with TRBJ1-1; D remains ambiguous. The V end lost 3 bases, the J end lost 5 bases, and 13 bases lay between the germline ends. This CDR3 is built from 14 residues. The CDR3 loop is CASSFWSPGTEAFF. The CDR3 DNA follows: TGTGCCAGCAGTTTTTGGTCGCCGGGGACTGAAGCTTTCTTT.